This paragraph reports one T cell receptor (beta chain). The sample originates from a study of cytotoxic CD8 clonotypes in ibrutinib-treated CLL. Study-wide background: Investigators reported roughly 24 partial and 2 complete responses; after median about 70 months, roughly 14 patients remained remitted and around twelve progressed.

Germline V gene lookup returns CDR1 SQVTM and CDR2 ANQGSEA. This CDR3 is 13 amino acids long. V trimming: 5 bases; J trimming: 6 bases; junction bases outside the gene matches: 6. Sequencing used immunoSEQ multiplex PCR; TCRdb keeps in-frame clones, though not all of them. The sample includes approximately 74,000 clones, around 80% of them seen just once. About 2 micrograms of genomic DNA, which was extracted from cryopreserved PBMCs, served as the material used for the TCR beta libraries. The clonotype originates from a human donor with chronic lymphocytic leukemia. This specimen was PBMCs, taken at disease progression, from a patient treated with ibrutinib. The chain couples TRBV29-1 to TRBJ1-1, with 10 bases lining up with TRBD1. The CDR3 sequence is CSVQDRGNSEAFF. The CDR3 DNA follows: TGCAGCGTTCAGGACAGGGGGAATTCTGAAGCTTTCTTT.